This section outlines one T cell receptor (beta chain) sequence together with its context. From germline, CDR1 is SGHTA and CDR2 FQGTGA. This CDR3 region has 16 residues. V lost 5 bases and J lost 0, with 11 bases in between. Generated by immunoSEQ multiplex PCR, the TCRdb table keeps only in-frame clones and is missing some. The sample has roughly 290,000 clones; around four fifths are singletons. The sample originates from a study of blood T cell repertoires in COVID-19. V usage is TRBV7-3 and J usage is TRBJ1-6, with a possible D match to TRBD1 (6 bases). Source material: peripheral blood. This TCR came from a woman aged 45 to 65 with active or convalescent COVID-19. This chain's CDR3 is CASSERGSSYNSPLHF. CDR3 nucleotide sequence: TGTGCCAGCAGCGAAAGGGGGAGCTCCTATAATTCACCCCTCCACTTT.